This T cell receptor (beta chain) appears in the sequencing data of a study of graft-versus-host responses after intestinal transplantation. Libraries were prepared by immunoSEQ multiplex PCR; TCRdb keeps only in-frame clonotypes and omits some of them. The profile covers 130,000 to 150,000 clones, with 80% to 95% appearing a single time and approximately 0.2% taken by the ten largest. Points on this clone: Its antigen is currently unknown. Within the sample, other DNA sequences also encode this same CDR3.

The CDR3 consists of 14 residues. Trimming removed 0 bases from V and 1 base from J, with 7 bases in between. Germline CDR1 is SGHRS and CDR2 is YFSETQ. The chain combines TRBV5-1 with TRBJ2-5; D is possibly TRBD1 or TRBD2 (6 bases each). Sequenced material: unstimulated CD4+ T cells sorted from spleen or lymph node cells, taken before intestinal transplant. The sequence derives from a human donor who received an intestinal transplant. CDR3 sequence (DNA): TGCGCCAGCAGCTTGGGGGGGGCCCAAGAGACCCAGTACTTC. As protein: CASSLGGAQETQYF.